Following are 10 T cell receptor beta chains from one sample sequenced in a study of immune heterogeneity within non-small cell lung tumors. TCRs were amplified from about 560 ng gDNA of bulk tumor per sample. Several widely spaced biopsies per primary tumor were taken during surgery. Undergoing curative surgery were patients whose non-small cell lung cancer was untreated and newly diagnosed. For the TCR beta CDR3, multiplex PCR with 32 V and 13 J primers performed the amplification. One entry per CDR3 protein, called by TCRdb with MiXCR from the multiplex PCR reads. This sample has approximately 3,100 distinct CDR3 sequences, with roughly 27% found just once. Material for sequencing was lung tumor tissue. The receptors shown here come from a man aged 55 to 69 with non-small cell lung cancer.

This clonotype is medium-sized by share. The CDR3 bases are TGTGCCAGCAGTTACTCGTCAGGGGGCAATCAGCCCCAGCATTTT. It yields the protein CASSYSSGGNQPQHF. The chain employs TRBV6-6 and TRBJ1-5; a possible D gene is TRBD1 (6 bases). The CDR3 runs to 15 residues. CDR1 is MNHNY and CDR2 is SVGAGI in the germline V gene (reference sequence). The germline V and J ends were trimmed by 0 bases and 2 bases, with 8 bases remaining between them.

The chain combines TRBV11-1 with TRBJ2-1; 11 bases align to TRBD2. The CDR3 totals 16 residues. V was pared by 5 bases and J by 8 bases, with 11 bases of the junction left unmatched. CDR1 is SGHAT and CDR2 is FQDESV in the germline V gene (reference sequence). Here the CDR3 reads CASSPVTSGVVDEQFF. CDR3 nucleotides: TGTGCCAGCAGCCCAGTGACTAGCGGGGTAGTTGATGAGCAGTTCTTC.

This chain uses TRBV29-1 with TRBJ2-7, with TRBD2 identical over 10 bases. In germline, CDR1 is SQVTM, CDR2 ANQGSEA. This CDR3 contains 14 residues. V was clipped by 6 bases and J by 2 bases; unmatched bases: 7. CDR3 in DNA: TGCAGCGTCGCCTGGAGCGGGAGGGCCTACGAGCAGTACTTC. It encodes CSVAWSGRAYEQYF.

This clonotype was recorded only once. The junction shows a germline mismatch at one end, possibly a read error. The chain recombines TRBV27 with TRBJ2-3; TRBD2 matches 7 bases. CDR1 is MNHEY and CDR2 is SMNVEV in the germline V gene (reference sequence). CDR3 length: 16 amino acids. CDR3 nucleotide sequence: TGTGCCAGCAGTTTAGATGTGGGACTACGCACATATACGCAGTATTTT. It yields the protein CASSLDVGLRTYTQYF.

The V gene is TRBV11-1, the J gene TRBJ2-5; D might be TRBD2 (5 bases). CDR3 length: 15 amino acids. Germline-derived CDR1 and CDR2 are SGHAT and FQDESV (reference sequence). V lost 5 bases to trimming and J lost 5 bases, with 18 bases between them. This CDR3 is CASSEGSGFRETQYF. In nucleotides, the CDR3 is TGTGCCAGCAGCGAAGGCTCGGGGTTTCGGGAGACCCAGTACTTC. Combining the CDR3 with reference TRBV11-1 and TRBJ2-5 gives the whole variable domain EAEVAQSPRYKITEKSQAVAFWCDPISGHATLYWYRQILGQGPELLVQFQDESVVDDSQLPKDRFSAERLKGVDSTLKIQPAELGDSAMYLCASSEGSGFRETQYFGPGTRLLVL.

Only a few counts were recorded for this clonotype. The chain has TRBV11-2 and TRBJ2-5; D unresolved. V shed 5 bases and J shed 2 bases, with 3 bases lying between them. The CDR3 is 11 residues long. Germline assignment: CDR1 SGHAT and CDR2 FQNNGV. The CDR3 sequence: CASSPQETQYF. CDR3 coding DNA: TGTGCCAGCAGCCCACAAGAGACCCAGTACTTC.

This clonotype is termed medium-sized. The CDR3 DNA reads TGTGCCAGCAGCCTAGGGACGGGTAGTGGTGAGCAGTACTTC. Amino acids: CASSLGTGSGEQYF. The rearrangement links TRBV14 to TRBJ2-7; D may correspond to TRBD1 or TRBD2 (5 bases each). This CDR3 comprises 14 residues. Germline V gene sequence: CDR1 SGHDN, CDR2 FVKESK. V lost 4 bases and J lost 7, with 17 bases in between. Supplemented by reference TRBV14 and TRBJ2-7, the full variable domain reads EAGVTQFPSHSVIEKGQTVTLRCDPISGHDNLYWYRRVMGKEIKFLLHFVKESKQDESGMPNNRFLAERTGGTYSTLKVQPAELEDSGVYFCASSLGTGSGEQYFGPGTRLTVT.

The chain couples TRBV28 to TRBJ2-3; D is possibly TRBD2 (6 bases). This CDR3 region has 13 residues. Trimming took off 5 bases at V and 9 bases at J, with 15 bases between the two ends. CDR1 is MDHEN, CDR2 SYDVKM, per germline. CDR3 region: CASSRRGMGTQYF. CDR3 DNA sequence: TGTGCCAGCAGTCGGCGGGGAATGGGGACGCAGTATTTT.

The rearrangement uses TRBV6-1 and TRBJ1-5, with D hard to call. The CDR3 totals 13 residues. Trimming shortened V by 4 bases and J by 5 bases, and 9 bases separated the two germline ends. Germline loops: CDR1 MNHNS, CDR2 SASEGT. This chain's CDR3 is CASSGTYYQPQHF. CDR3 in DNA: TGTGCCAGCAGTGGGACTTACTATCAGCCCCAGCATTTT.

By sample share, this clonotype is large (0.1 to 1%). The chain employs TRBV20-1 and TRBJ2-7; TRBD2 aligns across 7 bases. CDR3 size: 15 residues. Germline loops: CDR1 DFQATT, CDR2 SNEGSKA (reference sequence). V lost 2 bases, J lost 2 bases, and 9 bases stayed unmatched. The CDR3 DNA reads as TGCAGTGCTAGACCCCTTGGGGGGAGGGCCTACGAGCAGTACTTC. Encoded protein: CSARPLGGRAYEQYF.